One sample yielded the 6 T cell receptor beta chains listed below, sequenced in a study of T cell repertoires in cytomegalovirus infection. TCRdb redid the calling of the reads with MiXCR, one entry per CDR3 protein. The sample has 650,000 to 900,000 distinct CDR3 sequences, roughly 28% seen once. Their antigens remain unidentified. Sequencing was performed on cultured CD8+ T cells from PBMCs, taken from culture after CMV antigen stimulation. All receptors come from a human donor in good health (CMV status not recorded). Some clones in this sample may be carry-over from other donors' samples.

This clonotype was detected a few times. This CDR3 reads CASSLSAGYTEAFF. The CDR3 DNA follows: TGTGCCAGCAGTTTATCCGCGGGTTACACTGAAGCTTTCTTT. This rearrangement joins TRBV28 to TRBJ1-1; D not resolved. Germline loops: CDR1 MDHEN, CDR2 SYDVKM. V was clipped by 1 base and J by 3 bases, with 9 bases between them. CDR3 length: 14 residues.

The chain joins TRBV11-2 to TRBJ2-7; D is perhaps TRBD1 (5 bases). Trimming removed 2 bases at V and 3 bases at J, with 11 bases between. The CDR3 is 14 amino acids. Germline V lookup: CDR1 SGHAT, CDR2 FQNNGV. The CDR3 loop is CASSLWGSLYEQYV. CDR3 DNA sequence: TGTGCCAGCAGCTTATGGGGCAGTCTCTACGAGCAGTACGTC.

There are many counts of this clonotype. The rearrangement links TRBV7-8 to TRBJ2-7, with a weak D call TRBD1 (6 bases). The CDR3 covers 13 residues. With 5 bases removed from V and 3 bases from J, the gap between germline ends came to 11 bases. Germline-derived CDR1 and CDR2 are SGHVS and FQNEAQ. CDR3 in amino acids: CASSIGQYYEQYV. For the CDR3, the DNA is TGTGCCAGCAGCATCGGACAGTACTACGAGCAGTACGTC.

The chain joins TRBV12-3 or TRBV12-4 to TRBJ1-4, with a tentative D call TRBD1 (5 bases). The CDR3 has 13 amino acids. The V and J ends lost 5 bases and 12 bases respectively, with 16 bases between them. The chain's CDR3 is CASSPTSGGELFF. CDR3 nucleotides: TGTGCCAGCAGTCCAACCTCTGGGGGAGAACTGTTTTTT.

This clonotype came up a few times. The chain links TRBV12-3 or TRBV12-4 to TRBJ2-2, with 7 bases that match TRBD1. With 4 bases clipped from V and 4 bases from J, the junction kept 6 bases outside the gene matches. This CDR3 has 15 amino acids. CDR3 sequence reads: CASSSPTGTTGELFF. The CDR3 nucleotides are TGTGCCAGCAGTTCCCCGACAGGGACCACCGGGGAGCTGTTTTTT.

In this sample, this clonotype turned up a few times. V is TRBV27 and J is TRBJ1-1, with 12 bases that match TRBD1. Germline V gives CDR1 MNHEY, CDR2 SMNVEV (reference sequence). The CDR3 has 17 amino acids. Trimming cost V 5 bases and J 4 bases; bases outside gene matches: 11. CDR3 amino acids: CASSTPRDRGRGTEAFF. CDR3 DNA sequence: TGTGCCAGCAGTACACCCCGGGACAGGGGGCGAGGCACTGAAGCTTTCTTT.